The rows below give T cell receptor beta chains drawn from one sample of a study of T-cell reconstitution after alpha-beta-depleted transplantation in children. A single record per CDR3 protein comes from TCRdb applying MiXCR to the PCR reads. This table holds around 450,000 distinct CDR3 sequences, roughly a tenth found once. The material was PBMCs, obtained before TCRalphabeta/CD19-depleted stem cell transplant. The receptor source for this set is a child aged 2 to 9 with inherited bone marrow failure, due to receive a stem cell transplant. Each CDR3 is given with its conserved first and last residue. The D gene is left open where the match is weak. The size of a clone is reported for some rows only, either as once, few or many, or as a class for expanded clones.

>TRBD2|TRBV4-3|many|TRBJ2-3
CASSQDPSGSTDTQYF
TGCGCCAGCAGCCAAGACCCTAGCGGGAGTACAGATACGCAGTATTTT
>TRBD2|TRBV5-1|many|TRBJ2-3
CASSLGLAGASDTQYF
TGCGCCAGCAGCTTAGGACTAGCGGGAGCTTCGGATACGCAGTATTTT
>TRBD1|TRBV4-3|many|TRBJ2-7
CASSQDRTGPYEQYF
TGCGCCAGCAGCCAAGATAGGACAGGGCCCTACGAGCAGTACTTC
>TRBD2|TRBV10-3|many|TRBJ2-3
CATHTSGSTDTQYF
TGTGCCACTCATACTAGCGGGAGCACAGATACGCAGTATTTT
>NA|TRBV7-9|few|TRBJ2-7
CASSFGRGDGGEQYF
TGTGCCAGCAGCTTCGGCCGAGGGGATGGGGGCGAGCAGTACTTC
>NA|TRBV24-1|many|TRBJ2-5
CATSDFQIQYF
TGTGCCACCAGTGATTTCCAAATCCAGTACTTC
>NA|TRBV11-2|NA|TRBJ2-7
CASSIQAEYEQYF
TGTGCCAGCAGCATCCAGGCAGAGTACGAGCAGTACTTC
>NA|TRBV10-2|many|TRBJ2-1
CASSEWNPYNEQFF
TGCGCCAGCAGTGAATGGAATCCCTACAATGAGCAGTTCTTC
>NA|TRBV7-2|many|TRBJ2-1
CASSLGVYNERFF
TGTGCCAGCAGCTTAGGGGTTTACAATGAGCGGTTCTTC
>NA|TRBV7-8|many|TRBJ2-7
CASSLVGSPYEQYF
TGTGCCAGCAGCTTAGTGGGATCCCCCTACGAGCAGTACTTC
>NA|TRBV5-1|many|TRBJ1-5
CASSLDSNQPQHF
TGTGCCAGCAGTTTAGATAGCAATCAGCCCCAGCATTTT
>TRBD2|TRBV24-1|many|TRBJ2-5
CATSDFGLAASQETQYF
TGTGCCACCAGTGATTTCGGTCTAGCGGCCAGCCAAGAGACCCAGTACTTC
>NA|TRBV4-3|many|TRBJ1-2
CASSRQGVNYGYTF
TGCGCCAGCAGCCGGCAGGGTGTTAACTATGGCTACACCTTC
>NA|TRBV29-1|few|TRBJ2-2
CSVEWGAGELFF
TGCAGCGTTGAATGGGGTGCCGGGGAGCTGTTTTTT
>NA|TRBV7-2|few|TRBJ1-2
CASSLGPESYGYTF
TGTGCCAGCAGCTTAGGCCCAGAGTCCTATGGCTACACCTTC
>TRBD2|TRBV24-1|many|TRBJ2-5
CATSDAGTSATLGETQYF
TGTGCCACCAGTGATGCCGGGACTAGCGCGACGTTGGGCGAGACCCAGTACTTC
>NA|TRBV12-3/TRBV12-4|few|TRBJ1-6
CASSLGDQGIGNSPLHF
TGTGCCAGCAGTTTAGGAGACCAGGGGATCGGTAATTCACCCCTCCACTTT
>NA|TRBV10-3|NA|TRBJ2-7
CAISLGGLAELLYEQYF
TGTGCCATCAGCTTGGGGGGCCTAGCGGAGCTCCTCTACGAGCAGTACTTC
>TRBD1|TRBV28|many|TRBJ2-7
CASRPTTDRVYEQYF
TGTGCCAGCAGGCCCACCACAGACAGGGTCTACGAGCAGTACTTC
>NA|TRBV24-1|many|TRBJ2-1
CATSAGYNEQFF
TGTGCCACCAGCGCAGGTTACAATGAGCAGTTCTTC
>NA|TRBV7-9|many|TRBJ1-6
CASSPGVTPVTPLHF
TGTGCCAGCAGCCCAGGGGTCACGCCCGTGACACCCCTCCACTTT
>NA|TRBV9|NA|TRBJ1-1
CASSVGRGLDTEAFF
TGTGCCAGCAGCGTAGGCAGGGGTTTGGACACTGAAGCTTTCTTT
>NA|TRBV5-1|many|TRBJ2-1
CASRFVGGGEQFF
TGCGCCAGCAGGTTCGTCGGGGGTGGTGAGCAGTTCTTC
>NA|TRBV5-1|many|TRBJ1-1
CASSLPTMNTEAFF
TGCGCCAGCAGCTTGCCGACAATGAACACTGAAGCTTTCTTT
>NA|TRBV7-2|many|TRBJ1-5
CASSLEESYSNQPQHF
TGTGCCAGCAGCTTAGAGGAGTCTTATAGCAATCAGCCCCAGCATTTT
>NA|TRBV20-1|few|TRBJ2-5
CSARNQETQYF
TGCAGTGCTAGAAACCAAGAGACCCAGTACTTC
>NA|TRBV11-1|NA|TRBJ1-1
CASSPGGHTEAFF
TGTGCCAGCAGCCCGGGGGGGCACACTGAAGCTTTCTTT
>TRBD2|TRBV13|NA|TRBJ2-1
CASSLVAAGGYNEQFF
TGTGCCAGCAGCTTGGTCGCCGCGGGAGGATACAATGAGCAGTTCTTC
>TRBD2|TRBV10-2|many|TRBJ2-1
CASSALDILAGDRSEQFF
TGCGCCAGCAGCGCCTTAGACATACTAGCGGGAGATCGGAGTGAGCAGTTCTTC
>NA|TRBV6-2/TRBV6-3|many|TRBJ2-1
CASSYLPGQPYNEQFF
TGTGCCAGCAGTTACCTACCAGGACAGCCATACAATGAGCAGTTCTTC
>NA|TRBV6-1|many|TRBJ1-4
CAVGYGASNEKLFF
TGTGCCGTAGGATACGGGGCCTCTAATGAAAAACTGTTTTTT
>NA|TRBV18|NA|TRBJ2-5
CASALDTWSQETQYF
TGTGCCAGCGCCCTGGACACATGGTCCCAAGAGACCCAGTACTTC
>NA|TRBV10-3|few|TRBJ2-7
CAIMTGTGTYEQYF
TGTGCCATCATGACAGGGACTGGAACCTACGAGCAGTACTTC
>NA|TRBV27|many|TRBJ2-3
CASSFKGPEDTQYF
TGTGCCAGCAGTTTCAAAGGCCCAGAGGATACGCAGTATTTT
>TRBD2|TRBV29-1|NA|TRBJ2-3
CSVGGGRDTQYF
TGCAGCGTTGGGGGGGGGAGAGATACGCAGTATTTT
>NA|TRBV7-2|many|TRBJ1-1
CASSFTTEAFF
TGTGCCAGCAGCTTTACCACTGAAGCTTTCTTT
>NA|TRBV12-3/TRBV12-4|many|TRBJ2-2
CASSPIWGTSNTGELFF
TGTGCCAGCAGTCCCATCTGGGGAACCTCGAACACCGGGGAGCTGTTTTTT
>TRBD2|TRBV12-3/TRBV12-4|many|TRBJ2-1
CASSSLLAGLSSYNEQFF
TGTGCCAGCAGTTCGCTTCTAGCGGGCCTAAGCTCCTACAATGAGCAGTTCTTC
>NA|TRBV6-1|few|TRBJ2-6
CASLNGDRFSPSGANVLTF
TGTGCCAGCCTTAACGGAGACAGGTTCTCGCCCTCTGGGGCCAACGTCCTGACTTTC
>NA|TRBV7-9|NA|TRBJ2-1
CASSTTGAGEQFF
TGTGCCAGCAGCACTACTGGTGCAGGTGAGCAGTTCTTC
>NA|TRBV29-1|few|TRBJ2-3
CSAWTGALGLLAGAGADTQYF
TGCAGCGCCTGGACAGGGGCCTTGGGACTACTAGCGGGCGCTGGGGCAGATACGCAGTATTTT
>NA|TRBV4-2|many|TRBJ2-3
CASSRALADTQYF
TGTGCCAGCAGCCGAGCGCTCGCAGATACGCAGTATTTT
>NA|TRBV28|many|TRBJ2-3
CASSLWGPDTQYF
TGTGCCAGCAGTTTATGGGGCCCAGATACGCAGTATTTT
>NA|TRBV18|few|TRBJ2-5
CASSPTPRLETQYF
TGTGCCAGCTCACCAACTCCCAGATTGGAGACCCAGTACTTC
>TRBD2|TRBV3-1|many|TRBJ2-7
CASSQGTSEADEQYF
TGTGCCAGCAGCCAAGGGACTAGTGAAGCTGACGAGCAGTACTTC
>TRBD1|TRBV5-4|NA|TRBJ1-2
CASSWDRDNYGYTF
TGTGCCAGCAGCTGGGACAGGGACAACTATGGCTACACCTTC
>TRBD2|TRBV27|NA|TRBJ2-7
CASSLGSAGGYEQYF
TGTGCCAGCAGCCTAGGGTCAGCGGGAGGCTACGAGCAGTACTTC
>NA|TRBV7-2|many|TRBJ2-2
CASSLVRFGTGELFF
TGTGCCAGCAGCTTAGTTAGGTTTGGCACCGGGGAGCTGTTTTTT
>TRBD2|TRBV28|many|TRBJ2-5
CASRTSGIEGTQYF
TGTGCCAGCCGGACTAGCGGGATAGAAGGGACCCAGTACTTC
>NA|TRBV4-2|many|TRBJ2-1
CASSQESWRAGVSEQFF
TGTGCCAGCAGCCAAGAAAGTTGGAGGGCCGGAGTCTCTGAGCAGTTCTTC
>TRBD2|TRBV7-2|many|TRBJ2-1
CASNVLAGVSEQFF
TGTGCCAGCAACGTACTAGCGGGAGTTAGTGAGCAGTTCTTC